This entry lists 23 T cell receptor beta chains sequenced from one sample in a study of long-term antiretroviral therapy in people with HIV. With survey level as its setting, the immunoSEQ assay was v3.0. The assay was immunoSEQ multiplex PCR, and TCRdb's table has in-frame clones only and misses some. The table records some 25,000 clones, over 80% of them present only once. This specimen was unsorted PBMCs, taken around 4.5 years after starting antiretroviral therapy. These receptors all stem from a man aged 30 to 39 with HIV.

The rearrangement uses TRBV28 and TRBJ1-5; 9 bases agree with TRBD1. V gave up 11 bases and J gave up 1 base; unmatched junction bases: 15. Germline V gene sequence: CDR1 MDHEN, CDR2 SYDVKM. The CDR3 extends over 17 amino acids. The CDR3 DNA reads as TGTGCCGGAACACAGGGGGCGGGAGGGCAAAGCAATCAGCCCCAGCATTTT. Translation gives CAGTQGAGGQSNQPQHF.

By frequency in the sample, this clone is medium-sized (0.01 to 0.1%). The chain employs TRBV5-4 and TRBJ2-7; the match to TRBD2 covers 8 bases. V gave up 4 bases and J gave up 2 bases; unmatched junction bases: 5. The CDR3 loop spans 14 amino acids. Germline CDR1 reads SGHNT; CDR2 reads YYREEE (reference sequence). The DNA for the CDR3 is TGTGCCAGCAGCAAGCGGGAGTCCCCCTACGAGCAGTACTTC. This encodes CASSKRESPYEQYF.

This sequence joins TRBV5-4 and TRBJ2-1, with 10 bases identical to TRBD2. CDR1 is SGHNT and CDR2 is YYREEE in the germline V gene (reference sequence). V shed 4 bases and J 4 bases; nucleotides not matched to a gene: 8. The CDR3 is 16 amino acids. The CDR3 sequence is CASSTPSSGGYNEQFF. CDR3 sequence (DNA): TGTGCCAGCAGCACGCCCTCTAGCGGGGGTTACAATGAGCAGTTCTTC.

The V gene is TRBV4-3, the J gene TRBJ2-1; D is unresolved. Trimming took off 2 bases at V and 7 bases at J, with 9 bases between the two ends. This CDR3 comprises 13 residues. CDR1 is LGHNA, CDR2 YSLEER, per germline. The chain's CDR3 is CASSQLESNEQFF. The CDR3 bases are TGCGCCAGCAGCCAACTCGAGTCTAATGAGCAGTTCTTC.

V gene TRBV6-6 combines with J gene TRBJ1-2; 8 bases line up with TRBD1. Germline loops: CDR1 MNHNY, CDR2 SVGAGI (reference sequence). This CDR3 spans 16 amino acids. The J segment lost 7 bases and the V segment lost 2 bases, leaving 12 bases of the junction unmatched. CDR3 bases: TGTGCCAGCAGTTACGGTCCCGTCCAGGGGGCACTTGGCTACACCTTC. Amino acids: CASSYGPVQGALGYTF.

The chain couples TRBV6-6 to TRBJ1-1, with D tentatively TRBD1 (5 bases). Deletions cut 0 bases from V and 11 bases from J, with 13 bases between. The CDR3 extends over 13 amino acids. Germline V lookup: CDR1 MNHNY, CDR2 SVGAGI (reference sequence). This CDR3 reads CASSYSEGNQAFF. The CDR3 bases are TGTGCCAGCAGTTACTCAGAGGGGAATCAGGCTTTCTTT.

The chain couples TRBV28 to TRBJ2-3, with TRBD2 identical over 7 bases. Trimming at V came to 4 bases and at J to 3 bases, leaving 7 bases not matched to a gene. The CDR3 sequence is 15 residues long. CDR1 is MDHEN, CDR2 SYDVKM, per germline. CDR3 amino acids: CASSSRTSLTDTQYF. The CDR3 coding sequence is TGTGCCAGCAGTTCCAGGACTAGTTTGACAGATACGCAGTATTTT.

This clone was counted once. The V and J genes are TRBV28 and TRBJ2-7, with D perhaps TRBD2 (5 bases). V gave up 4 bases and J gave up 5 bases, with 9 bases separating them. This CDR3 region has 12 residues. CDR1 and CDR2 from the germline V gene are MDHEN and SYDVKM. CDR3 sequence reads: CASSSTTHEQYF. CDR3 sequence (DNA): TGTGCCAGCAGTTCGACTACCCACGAGCAGTACTTC. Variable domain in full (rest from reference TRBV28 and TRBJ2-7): DVKVTQSSRYLVKRTGEKVFLECVQDMDHENMFWYRQDPGLGLRLIYFSYDVKMKEKGDIPEGYSVSREKKERFSLILESASTNQTSMYLCASSSTTHEQYFGPGTRLTVT.

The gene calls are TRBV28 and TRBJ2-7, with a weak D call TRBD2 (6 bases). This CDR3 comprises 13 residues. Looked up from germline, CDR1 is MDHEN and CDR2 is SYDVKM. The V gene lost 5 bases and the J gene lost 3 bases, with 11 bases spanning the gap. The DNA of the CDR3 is TGTGCCAGCAGTATTCGGGGACTCTACGAGCAGTACTTC. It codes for CASSIRGLYEQYF.

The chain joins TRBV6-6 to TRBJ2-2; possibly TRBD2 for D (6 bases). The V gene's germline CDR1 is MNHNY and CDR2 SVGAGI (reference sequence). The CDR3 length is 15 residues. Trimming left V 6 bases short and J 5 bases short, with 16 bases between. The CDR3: CASSPIVGGTGELFF. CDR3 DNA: TGTGCCAGCAGCCCCATCGTCGGGGGTACCGGGGAGCTGTTTTTT.

The CDR3 sequence is CASSVASLASEQYF. The DNA of the CDR3 is TGTGCCAGCAGCGTAGCTTCCCTGGCGTCCGAGCAGTACTTC. V is TRBV9 and J is TRBJ2-7; no reliable D call. Between the trimmed V and J ends, which lost 0 bases and 6 bases, there was a span of 13 bases. The length of the CDR3 is 14 residues. The V gene's germline CDR1 is SGDLS and CDR2 YYNGEE. The whole variable domain, filled in from reference TRBV9 and TRBJ2-7, reads DSGVTQTPKHLITATGQRVTLRCSPRSGDLSVYWYQQSLDQGLQFLIQYYNGEERAKGNILERFSAQQFPDLHSELNLSSLELGDSALYFCASSVASLASEQYFGPGTRLTVT.

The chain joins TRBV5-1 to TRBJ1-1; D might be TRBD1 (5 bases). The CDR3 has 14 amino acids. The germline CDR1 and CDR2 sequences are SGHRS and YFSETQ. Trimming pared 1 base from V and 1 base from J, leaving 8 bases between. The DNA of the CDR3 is TGCGCCAGCAGCTTGCTGGGGGGGAACACTGAAGCTTTCTTT. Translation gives CASSLLGGNTEAFF. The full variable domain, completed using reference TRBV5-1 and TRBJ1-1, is KAGVTQTPRYLIKTRGQQVTLSCSPISGHRSVSWYQQTPGQGLQFLFEYFSETQRNKGNFPGRFSGRQFSNSRSEMNVSTLELGDSALYLCASSLLGGNTEAFFGQGTRLTVV.

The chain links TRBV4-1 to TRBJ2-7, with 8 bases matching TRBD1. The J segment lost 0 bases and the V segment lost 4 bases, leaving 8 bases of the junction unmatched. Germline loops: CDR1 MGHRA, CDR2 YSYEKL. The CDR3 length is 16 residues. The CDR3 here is CASSRPTGTGSYEQYF. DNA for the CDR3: TGCGCCAGCAGCCGACCGACCGGGACAGGCTCCTACGAGCAGTACTTC.

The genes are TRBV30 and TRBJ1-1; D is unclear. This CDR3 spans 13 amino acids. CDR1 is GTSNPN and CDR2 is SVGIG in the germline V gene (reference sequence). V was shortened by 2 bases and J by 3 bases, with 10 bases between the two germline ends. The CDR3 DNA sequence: TGTGCCTGGAGTTTTTTCGGATACACTGAAGCTTTCTTT. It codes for CAWSFFGYTEAFF.

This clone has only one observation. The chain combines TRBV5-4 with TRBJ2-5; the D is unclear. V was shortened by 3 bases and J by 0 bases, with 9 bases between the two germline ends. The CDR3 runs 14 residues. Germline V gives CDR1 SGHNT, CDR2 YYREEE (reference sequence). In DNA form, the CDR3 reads TGTGCCAGCAGCTCCTTAGTTCACCAAGAGACCCAGTACTTC. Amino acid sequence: CASSSLVHQETQYF.

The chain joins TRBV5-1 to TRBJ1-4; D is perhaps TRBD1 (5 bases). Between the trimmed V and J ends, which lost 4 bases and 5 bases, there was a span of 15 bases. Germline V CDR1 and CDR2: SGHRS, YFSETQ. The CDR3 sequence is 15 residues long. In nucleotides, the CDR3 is TGCGCCAGCAGCCAGCTCACAGGCCCGAATGAAAAACTGTTTTTT. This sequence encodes CASSQLTGPNEKLFF.

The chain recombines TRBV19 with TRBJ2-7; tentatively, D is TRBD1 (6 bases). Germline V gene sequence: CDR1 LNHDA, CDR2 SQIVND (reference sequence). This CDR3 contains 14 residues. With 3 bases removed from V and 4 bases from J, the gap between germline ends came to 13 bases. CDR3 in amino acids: CASSMGHWGYEQYF. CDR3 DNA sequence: TGTGCCAGTAGTATGGGACACTGGGGTTACGAGCAGTACTTC.

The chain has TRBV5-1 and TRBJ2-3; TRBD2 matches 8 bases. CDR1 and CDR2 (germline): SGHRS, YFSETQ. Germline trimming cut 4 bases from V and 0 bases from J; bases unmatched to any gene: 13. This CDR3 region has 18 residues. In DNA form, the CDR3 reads TGCGCCAGCAGCCCGGATCGGCGGGGGGTACCTAGCACAGATACGCAGTATTTT. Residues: CASSPDRRGVPSTDTQYF.

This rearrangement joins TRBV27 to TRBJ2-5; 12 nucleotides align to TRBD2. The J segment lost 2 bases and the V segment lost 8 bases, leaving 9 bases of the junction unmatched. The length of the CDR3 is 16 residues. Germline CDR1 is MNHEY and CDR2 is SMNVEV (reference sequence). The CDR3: CASARLAGALQETQYF. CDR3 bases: TGTGCCAGCGCCCGACTAGCGGGAGCCCTACAAGAGACCCAGTACTTC.

The CDR3 sequence: CASSGRDRVKDYGYTF. CDR3 nucleotides: TGTGCCAGCAGCGGCCGGGACAGGGTAAAGGACTATGGCTACACCTTC. The gene calls are TRBV6-6 and TRBJ1-2, with TRBD1 identical over 9 bases. Germline V gene data show CDR1 as MNHNY and CDR2 as SVGAGI (reference sequence). The CDR3 runs 16 residues. Trimming took 6 bases from V and 3 from J; bases not matched to a gene: 11.

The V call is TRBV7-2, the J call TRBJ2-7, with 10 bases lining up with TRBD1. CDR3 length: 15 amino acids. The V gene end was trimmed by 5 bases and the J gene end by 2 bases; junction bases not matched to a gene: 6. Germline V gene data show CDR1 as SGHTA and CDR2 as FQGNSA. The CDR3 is CASSATGTGAYEQYF. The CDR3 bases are TGTGCCAGCAGCGCTACCGGGACAGGGGCCTACGAGCAGTACTTC. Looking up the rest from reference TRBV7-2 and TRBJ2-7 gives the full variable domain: GAGVSQSPSNKVTEKGKDVELRCDPISGHTALYWYRQSLGQGLEFLIYFQGNSAPDKSGLPSDRFSAERTGGSVSTLTIQRTQQEDSAVYLCASSATGTGAYEQYFGPGTRLTVT.

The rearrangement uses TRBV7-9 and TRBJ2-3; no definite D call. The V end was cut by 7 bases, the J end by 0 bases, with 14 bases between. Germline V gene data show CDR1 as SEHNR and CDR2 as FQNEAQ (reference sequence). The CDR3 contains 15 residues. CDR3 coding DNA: TGTGCCAGCATCAGGACGGTTGCTAGCACAGATACGCAGTATTTT. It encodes CASIRTVASTDTQYF.

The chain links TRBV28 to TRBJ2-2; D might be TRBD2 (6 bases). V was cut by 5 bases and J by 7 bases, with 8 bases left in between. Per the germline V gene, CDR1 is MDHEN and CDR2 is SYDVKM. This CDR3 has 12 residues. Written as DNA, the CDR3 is TGTGCCAGCAGTCTGGGGGGCGGGGAGCTGTTTTTT. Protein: CASSLGGGELFF.